This T cell receptor (beta chain) appears in the sequencing data of a study of T cell changes during pregnancy in multiple sclerosis (dated by TCRdb to the late 2010s). Context from the whole study: In women with multiple sclerosis, the researchers looked at how the T cell repertoire shifted as pregnancy progressed.

Libraries were constructed by the immunoSEQ multiplex PCR assay. TCRdb mirrors the immuneACCESS table, restricted to in-frame sequences. Some clones are absent from its copies; in checked studies, under half trace to an unresolved V gene, and the reason for the others is unknown. The sample table contains approximately 100,000 clones; only one count was recorded for around 90% of them. Roughly 2.3% of the sample is taken by the ten largest. V is trimmed back by 2 bases and J by 6 bases, and the junction contains 3 bases that no gene match accounts for. From its cysteine to its phenylalanine, the CDR3 spans 14 amino acids. Kept here is only the CDR3 DNA, which spans 42 bases and is read in frame from base 1. CDR1 and CDR2 are drawn from the germline V gene (reference sequence): LNHDA, SQIVND. Of note for this clone: Its antigen specificity is not known. Base qualities were left out, and no much larger clone turns up one base away.

The specimen comprised peripheral blood, sampled after pregnancy. The clonotype was recovered from a female donor in good health, enrolled as a control in a pregnancy study. The chain links TRBV19 with TRBJ2-1, and TRBD1 aligns with 8 junction nucleotides. CDR3 loop: CASSIQGAPNEQFF. The bases read TGTGCCAGTAGTATACAGGGGGCGCCCAATGAGCAGTTCTTC.